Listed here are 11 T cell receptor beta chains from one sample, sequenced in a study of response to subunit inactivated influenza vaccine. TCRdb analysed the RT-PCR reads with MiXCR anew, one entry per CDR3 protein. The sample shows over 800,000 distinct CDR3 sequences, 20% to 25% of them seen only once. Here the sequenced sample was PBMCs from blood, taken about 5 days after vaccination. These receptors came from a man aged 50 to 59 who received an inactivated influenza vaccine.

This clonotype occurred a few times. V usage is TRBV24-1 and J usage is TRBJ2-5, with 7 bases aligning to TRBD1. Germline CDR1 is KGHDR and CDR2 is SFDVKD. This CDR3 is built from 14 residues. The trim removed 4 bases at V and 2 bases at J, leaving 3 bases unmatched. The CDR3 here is CATSEATGQETQYF. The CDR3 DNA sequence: TGTGCCACCAGTGAGGCGACAGGGCAAGAGACCCAGTACTTC.

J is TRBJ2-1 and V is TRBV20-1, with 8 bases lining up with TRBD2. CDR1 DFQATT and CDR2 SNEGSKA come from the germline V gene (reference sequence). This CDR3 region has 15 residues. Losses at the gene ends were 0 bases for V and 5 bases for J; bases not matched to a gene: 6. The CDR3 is CSARDLAGVNNEQFF. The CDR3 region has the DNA TGCAGTGCTAGAGACCTAGCGGGCGTTAACAATGAGCAGTTCTTC.

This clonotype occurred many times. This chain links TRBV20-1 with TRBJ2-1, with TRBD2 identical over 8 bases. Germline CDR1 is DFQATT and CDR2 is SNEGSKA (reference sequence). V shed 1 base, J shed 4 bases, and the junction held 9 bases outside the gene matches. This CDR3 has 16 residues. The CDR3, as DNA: TGCAGTGCTAGAGGAGGACGGGGGGGCAGTTACAATGAGCAGTTCTTC. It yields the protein CSARGGRGGSYNEQFF.

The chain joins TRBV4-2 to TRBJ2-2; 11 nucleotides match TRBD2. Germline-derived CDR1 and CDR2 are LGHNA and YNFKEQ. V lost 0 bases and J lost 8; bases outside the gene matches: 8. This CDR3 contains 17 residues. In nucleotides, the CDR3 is TGTGCCAGCAGCCAAGATCGGCGACTAGCGGGACTTGGGGAGCTGTTTTTT. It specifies CASSQDRRLAGLGELFF.

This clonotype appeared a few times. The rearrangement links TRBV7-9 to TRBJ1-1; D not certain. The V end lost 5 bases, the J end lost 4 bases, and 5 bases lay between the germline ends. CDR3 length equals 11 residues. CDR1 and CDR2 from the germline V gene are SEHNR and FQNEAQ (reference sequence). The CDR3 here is CASSPPTEAFF. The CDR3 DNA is TGTGCCAGCAGCCCACCCACTGAAGCTTTCTTT.

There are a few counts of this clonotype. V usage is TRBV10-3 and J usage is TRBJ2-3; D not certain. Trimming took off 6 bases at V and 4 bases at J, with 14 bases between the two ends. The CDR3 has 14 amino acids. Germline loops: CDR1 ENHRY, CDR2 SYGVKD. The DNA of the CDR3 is TGTGCCATCAGCCGAGACCTTCCCCCAGATACGCAGTATTTT. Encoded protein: CAISRDLPPDTQYF.

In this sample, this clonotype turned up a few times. In DNA form, the CDR3 reads TGTGCCAGCAGCCCGAGCCGCGTGGGGAGCTCCTACGAGCAGTACTTC. Its translation: CASSPSRVGSSYEQYF. J is TRBJ2-7 and V is TRBV7-2; tentative D call: TRBD2 (5 bases). Germline CDR1 SGHTA, CDR2 FQGNSA. Trimming left V 5 bases short and J 0 bases short, with 17 bases between. This CDR3 region has 16 residues. The full variable domain, its missing parts supplied by reference TRBV7-2 and TRBJ2-7, is GAGVSQSPSNKVTEKGKDVELRCDPISGHTALYWYRQSLGQGLEFLIYFQGNSAPDKSGLPSDRFSAERTGGSVSTLTIQRTQQEDSAVYLCASSPSRVGSSYEQYFGPGTRLTVT.

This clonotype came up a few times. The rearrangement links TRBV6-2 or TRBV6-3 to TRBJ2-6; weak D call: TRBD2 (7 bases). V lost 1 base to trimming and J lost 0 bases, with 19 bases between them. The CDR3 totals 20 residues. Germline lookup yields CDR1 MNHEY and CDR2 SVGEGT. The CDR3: CASSYWSAGAALSGANVLTF. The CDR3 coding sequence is TGTGCCAGCAGTTACTGGTCCGCGGGGGCAGCACTCTCTGGGGCCAACGTCCTGACTTTC.

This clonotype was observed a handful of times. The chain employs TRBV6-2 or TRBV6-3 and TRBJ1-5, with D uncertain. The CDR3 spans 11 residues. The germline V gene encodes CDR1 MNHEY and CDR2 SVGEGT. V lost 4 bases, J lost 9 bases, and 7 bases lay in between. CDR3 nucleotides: TGTGCCAGCAGTTTCGGCTCGCCCCAGCATTTT. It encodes CASSFGSPQHF.

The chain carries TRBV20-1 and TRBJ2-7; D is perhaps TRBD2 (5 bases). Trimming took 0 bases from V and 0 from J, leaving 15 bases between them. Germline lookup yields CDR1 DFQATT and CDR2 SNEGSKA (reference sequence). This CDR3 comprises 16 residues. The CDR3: CSAREVKRASSYEQYF. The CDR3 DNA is TGCAGTGCTAGAGAAGTGAAGAGGGCGAGCTCCTACGAGCAGTACTTC.

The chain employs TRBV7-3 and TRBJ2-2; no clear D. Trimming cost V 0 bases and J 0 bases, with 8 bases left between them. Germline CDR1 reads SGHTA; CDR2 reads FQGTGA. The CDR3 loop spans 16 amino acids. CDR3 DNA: TGTGCCAGCAGCTTAACGGACGCGGCGAACACCGGGGAGCTGTTTTTT. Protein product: CASSLTDAANTGELFF.